This TCR beta chain was sequenced during a study of T cells after yellow fever vaccination. Study-level information: The SMART-Seq v4 Ultra Low Input method served to prepare the low-cell-number fractions. Study-wide results and limits: At around 96% for CD4 and 70% to 90% for CD8, most primary-vaccination clones showed up again after the booster. Weaker in magnitude, the secondary response showed a faster peak on day 5 versus 15.

It was through 5'RACE template switching that TCR cDNA was made, with a universal primer site and UMIs added. Via MiXCR, TCRdb re-called the 5' RACE reads, giving one row per CDR3 protein. The sample records 14,000 or so distinct CDR3 sequences, about 7.3% being singletons. Ten or more counts support this clonotype. This specimen consisted of PBMCs, either bulk or a sorted T-cell subset (CD4+, CD8+, memory, or dextramer-sorted; not recorded which), obtained on the day of the yellow fever booster vaccination. This TCR was recovered from a man between 18 and 29 years old who received the YFV17D yellow fever vaccine.

CDR3 nucleotides: TGTGCCAGCAGACCGCAGATAAGCTCCTACAATGAGCAGTTCTTC. The encoded protein is CASRPQISSYNEQFF. V usage is TRBV7-2 and J usage is TRBJ2-1; D uncertain. CDR1 is SGHTA, CDR2 FQGNSA, per germline. This CDR3 is built from 15 residues. The V end was cut by 6 bases, the J end by 0 bases, with 12 bases between.